The entry below describes one T cell receptor (beta chain). Its specificity is not known. It was via CD45RO/CCR7/CD25/CD127/CD95/CD27 that CD4+ naive, central memory, regulatory and stem cell-like memory cells were sorted. The data were taken from a study of beta chain features in type 1 diabetes. The ends lost 0 bases at V and 8 bases at J; junction bases unmatched: 7. The CDR3 totals 15 residues. Germline V gene data show CDR1 as SGHAT and CDR2 as FQNNGV. Study-level findings and limits: Patients with type 1 diabetes showed fewer VDJ junction insertions and more deletions.

Every isolated RNA sample was fully reverse transcribed, so sequencing captured expressed TCRB transcripts. Sequencing used immunoSEQ multiplex PCR; TCRdb keeps in-frame clones, though not all of them. The sample records a few hundred thousand clones, 25% to 35% being singletons. Sample: central memory CD4+ T cells from blood. The V and J genes are TRBV11-2 and TRBJ1-2; 9 positions match TRBD1. This clonotype was sampled from a man aged 30 to 45 in good health. The CDR3 is CASSLDRGQGFGYTF. The CDR3 nucleotides read TGTGCCAGCAGCTTAGATCGGGGACAGGGATTCGGCTACACCTTC.